These 19 T cell receptor beta chains came from one sample sequenced in a study of PD-1 and CTLA-4 blockade in melanoma. Repertoires were generated with immunoSEQ multiplex PCR, while TCRdb's copy carries only in-frame clones and drops some. The table includes approximately 17,000 clones, around 70% detected once. Sequences were derived from CD8+ T cells from peripheral blood, sampled before anti-PD-1 treatment. The receptors were gathered from a human donor with melanoma.

The V gene is TRBV13, the J gene TRBJ1-4; D might be TRBD1 (6 bases). Trimming shortened V by 4 bases and J by 11 bases, and 8 bases separated the two germline ends. The CDR3 extends over 11 amino acids. Germline loops: CDR1 PRHDT, CDR2 FYEKMQ (reference sequence). CDR3 sequence (DNA): TGTGCCAGCAGCTCCCAGGGGAAACTGTTTTTT. Amino acid sequence: CASSSQGKLFF.

In nucleotides, the CDR3 is TGTGCCAGCAGTTCGGACTACAGGGACTCCTACGAGCAGTACTTC. Encoded protein: CASSSDYRDSYEQYF. The chain has TRBV7-8 and TRBJ2-7; the D gene could be TRBD1 or TRBD2 (6 bases each). In germline, CDR1 is SGHVS, CDR2 FQNEAQ. The length of the CDR3 is 15 residues. Trimming left V 6 bases short and J 0 bases short, with 15 bases between.

This sequence joins TRBV27 and TRBJ2-3, with TRBD1 matching 8 bases. This CDR3 comprises 16 residues. Germline CDR1 MNHEY, CDR2 SMNVEV (reference sequence). Trimming took 6 bases from V and 4 from J; bases not matched to a gene: 12. CDR3 coding DNA: TGTGCCAGCAGCCACTTCCGGGCGACAGGGGCAGATACGCAGTATTTT. Translation: CASSHFRATGADTQYF.

The chain has TRBV6-2 or TRBV6-3 and TRBJ2-1; 7 bases line up with TRBD2. V was clipped by 6 bases and J by 8 bases; unmatched bases: 7. Germline CDR1 is MNHEY and CDR2 is SVGEGT. The length of the CDR3 is 13 residues. CDR3 sequence (DNA): TGTGCCAGCAGCCCACTAGCGTTCCATGAGCAGTTCTTC. Translation: CASSPLAFHEQFF.

The V and J genes are TRBV4-1 and TRBJ1-1, with no clear D. Trimming left V 5 bases short and J 2 bases short, with 15 bases between. Germline CDR1 MGHRA, CDR2 YSYEKL. CDR3 length equals 15 residues. The CDR3 protein is CASSLGVGFNTEAFF. The CDR3 DNA reads TGCGCCAGCAGCTTGGGAGTAGGGTTTAACACTGAAGCTTTCTTT.

The genes are TRBV19 and TRBJ1-5; no clear D. With 7 bases removed from V and 11 bases from J, the gap between germline ends came to 18 bases. The germline CDR1 and CDR2 sequences are LNHDA and SQIVND (reference sequence). The CDR3 is made up of 13 amino acids. The CDR3 here is CASNIPPGIAQHF. Here the CDR3 DNA reads TGTGCCAGTAATATCCCTCCGGGTATTGCCCAGCATTTT.

The chain links TRBV6-2 or TRBV6-3 to TRBJ1-1; TRBD1 aligns across 7 bases. Trimming removed 3 bases from V and 4 bases from J; junction bases left unmatched: 5. Germline loops: CDR1 MNHEY, CDR2 SVGEGT. CDR3 length: 14 residues. CDR3 sequence (DNA): TGTGCCAGCAGTTATGGGGCAGGGGGCACTGAAGCTTTCTTT. It specifies CASSYGAGGTEAFF.

The chain recombines TRBV10-2 with TRBJ2-7; a weak D match, TRBD1 (6 bases). Germline CDR1 and CDR2: WSHSY and SAAADI. CDR3 length: 15 residues. V dropped 2 bases and J dropped 4 bases, with 15 bases sitting between them. For the CDR3, the DNA is TGCGCCAGCAGTGAGAATAGGGGGAGTAGGTACGAGCAGTACTTC. This translates into CASSENRGSRYEQYF.

The chain has TRBV6-5 and TRBJ1-1; D not resolved. This CDR3 comprises 12 residues. Germline CDR1 MNHEY, CDR2 SVGAGI. V lost 8 bases, J lost 1 base, and 8 bases lay in between. The DNA of the CDR3 is TGTGCCAGCGTGAAGGGGAACACTGAAGCTTTCTTT. This gives the protein CASVKGNTEAFF.

The V gene is TRBV7-9, the J gene TRBJ1-2; D might be TRBD1 (5 bases). V was clipped by 4 bases and J by 3 bases, with 9 bases between them. CDR1 is SEHNR and CDR2 is FQNEAQ in the germline V gene (reference sequence). The CDR3 spans 13 residues. The CDR3 protein is CASSSQGHYGYTF. DNA of the CDR3: TGTGCCAGCAGCTCCCAGGGTCACTATGGCTACACCTTC.

The chain is built from TRBV24-1 and TRBJ1-2, with D uncertain. Looked up from germline, CDR1 is KGHDR and CDR2 is SFDVKD. Trimming took off 3 bases at V and 5 bases at J, with 12 bases between the two ends. The CDR3 consists of 14 residues. CDR3 DNA sequence: TGTGCCACCAGTGATGGAGGAAAGAGGTATGGCTACACCTTC. Its translation: CATSDGGKRYGYTF.

The chain links TRBV19 to TRBJ2-7, with D unresolved. Germline CDR1 is LNHDA and CDR2 is SQIVND (reference sequence). The CDR3 extends over 13 amino acids. The ends were cut back, 3 bases at V and 4 bases at J, with 10 bases in the middle. CDR3 DNA: TGTGCCAGTAGTATGGTCCTAGGATACGAGCAGTACTTC. This encodes CASSMVLGYEQYF.

The chain combines TRBV12-3 or TRBV12-4 with TRBJ1-6; TRBD1 might be the D (5 bases). The CDR3 is 11 residues long. The V and J ends lost 5 bases and 12 bases respectively, with 8 bases between them. The CDR3 loop reads CASSLGGPLHF. The CDR3 nucleotides are TGTGCCAGCAGTCTGGGGGGACCCCTCCACTTT.

J is TRBJ1-2 and V is TRBV5-1; TRBD1 aligns across 12 bases. J gave up 4 bases and V 0 bases, and 10 bases lay outside the gene matches. Germline CDR1 SGHRS, CDR2 YFSETQ. This CDR3 contains 18 residues. The CDR3 reads CASSLAPGTGGLSYGYTF. CDR3 nucleotide sequence: TGCGCCAGCAGCTTGGCACCGGGGACAGGGGGCCTCTCCTATGGCTACACCTTC.

The V and J genes are TRBV5-1 and TRBJ1-4; possibly TRBD1 for D (5 bases). The CDR3 extends over 14 amino acids. Germline-derived CDR1 and CDR2 are SGHRS and YFSETQ. The ends were cut back, 4 bases at V and 11 bases at J, with 18 bases in the middle. This CDR3 is CASSPPGTRGKLFF. Here the CDR3 DNA reads TGCGCCAGCAGCCCGCCTGGGACGCGCGGGAAACTGTTTTTT.

The chain uses TRBV9 and TRBJ2-3, with D possibly TRBD2 on 6 matching bases. Between the trimmed V and J ends, which lost 0 bases and 3 bases, there was a span of 11 bases. The CDR3 contains 15 residues. CDR1 is SGDLS and CDR2 is YYNGEE in the germline V gene. In DNA form, the CDR3 reads TGTGCCAGCAGCGTAGCGGGCGGGGAGACAGATACGCAGTATTTT. It codes for CASSVAGGETDTQYF.

This sequence joins TRBV30 and TRBJ1-1, with TRBD1 matching over 11 bases. From germline, CDR1 is GTSNPN and CDR2 SVGIG (reference sequence). The ends lost 0 bases at V and 1 base at J; junction bases unmatched: 7. The CDR3 is 17 amino acids. Here the CDR3 reads CAWSVPDRGLGNTEAFF. As DNA, the CDR3 is TGTGCCTGGAGTGTACCGGACAGGGGGCTAGGGAACACTGAAGCTTTCTTT. Drawing the rest from reference TRBV30 and TRBJ1-1, the complete variable domain is SQTIHQWPATLVQPVGSPLSLECTVEGTSNPNLYWYRQAAGRGLQLLFYSVGIGQISSEVPQNLSASRPQDRQFILSSKKLLLSDSGFYLCAWSVPDRGLGNTEAFFGQGTRLTVV.

The genes are TRBV24-1 and TRBJ2-2; D is ambiguous. V was pared by 4 bases and J by 6 bases, with 8 bases between. CDR1 is KGHDR, CDR2 SFDVKD, per germline. This CDR3 contains 13 residues. The CDR3 bases are TGTGCCACCAGTGAAGGGTGGGCCGGGGAGCTGTTTTTT. This codes for CATSEGWAGELFF.

V and J are TRBV2 and TRBJ2-7, with D possibly TRBD2 on 7 matching bases. The V end lost 11 bases, the J end lost 5 bases, and 16 bases lay between the germline ends. The CDR3 covers 12 residues. Germline V CDR1 and CDR2: SNHLY, FYNNEI. CDR3: CAWGGLSNEQYF. The DNA for the CDR3 is TGTGCCTGGGGGGGGCTGAGTAACGAGCAGTACTTC. Full variable domain (remainder filled in from reference TRBV2 and TRBJ2-7): EPEVTQTPSHQVTQMGQEVILRCVPISNHLYFYWYRQILGQKVEFLVSFYNNEISEKSEIFDDQFSVERPDGSNFTLKIRSTKLEDSAMYFCAWGGLSNEQYFGPGTRLTVT.